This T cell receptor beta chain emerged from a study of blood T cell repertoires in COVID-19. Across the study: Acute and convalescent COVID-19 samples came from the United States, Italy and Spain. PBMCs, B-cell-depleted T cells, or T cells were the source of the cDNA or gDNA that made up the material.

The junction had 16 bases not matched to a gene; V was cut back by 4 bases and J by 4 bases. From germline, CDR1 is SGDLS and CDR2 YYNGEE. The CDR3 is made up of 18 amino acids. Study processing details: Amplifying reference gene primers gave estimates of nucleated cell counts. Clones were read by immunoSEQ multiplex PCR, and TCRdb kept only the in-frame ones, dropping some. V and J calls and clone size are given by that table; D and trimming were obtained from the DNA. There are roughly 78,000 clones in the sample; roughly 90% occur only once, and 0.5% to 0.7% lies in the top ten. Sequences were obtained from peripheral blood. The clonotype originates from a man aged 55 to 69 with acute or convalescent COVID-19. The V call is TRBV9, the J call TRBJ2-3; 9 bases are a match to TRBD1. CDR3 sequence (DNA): TGTGCCAGCAGCCTATTGCCGGGACAGGGTCGTAGACCAGATACGCAGTATTTT. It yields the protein CASSLLPGQGRRPDTQYF. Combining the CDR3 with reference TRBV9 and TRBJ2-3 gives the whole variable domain DSGVTQTPKHLITATGQRVTLRCSPRSGDLSVYWYQQSLDQGLQFLIQYYNGEERAKGNILERFSAQQFPDLHSELNLSSLELGDSALYFCASSLLPGQGRRPDTQYFGPGTRLTVL.